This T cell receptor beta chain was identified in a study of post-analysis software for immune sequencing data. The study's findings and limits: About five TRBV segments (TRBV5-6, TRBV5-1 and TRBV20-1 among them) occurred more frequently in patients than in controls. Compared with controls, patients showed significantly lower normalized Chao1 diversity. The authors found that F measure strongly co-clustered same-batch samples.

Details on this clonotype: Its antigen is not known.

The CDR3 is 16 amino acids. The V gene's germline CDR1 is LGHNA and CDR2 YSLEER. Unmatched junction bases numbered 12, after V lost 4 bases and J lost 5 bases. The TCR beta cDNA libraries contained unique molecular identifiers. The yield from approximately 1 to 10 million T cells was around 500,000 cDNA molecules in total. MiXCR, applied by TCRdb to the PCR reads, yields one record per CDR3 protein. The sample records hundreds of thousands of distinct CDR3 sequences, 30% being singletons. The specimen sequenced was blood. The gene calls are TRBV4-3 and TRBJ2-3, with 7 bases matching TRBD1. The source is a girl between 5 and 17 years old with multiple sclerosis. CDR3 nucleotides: TGCGCCAGCAGCCCAGAACCAGGGGGTGCAGGAGATACGCAGTATTTT. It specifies CASSPEPGGAGDTQYF.